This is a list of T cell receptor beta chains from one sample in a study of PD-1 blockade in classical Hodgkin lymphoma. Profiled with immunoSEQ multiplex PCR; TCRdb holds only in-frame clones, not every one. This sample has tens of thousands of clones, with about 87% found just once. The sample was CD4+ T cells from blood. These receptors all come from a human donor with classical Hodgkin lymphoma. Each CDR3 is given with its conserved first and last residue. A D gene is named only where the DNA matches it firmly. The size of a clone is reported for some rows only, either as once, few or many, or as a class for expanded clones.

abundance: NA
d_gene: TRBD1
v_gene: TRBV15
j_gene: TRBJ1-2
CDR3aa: CATSSPGQGARGYTF
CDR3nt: TGTGCCACCAGCAGCCCCGGGCAGGGGGCTCGGGGCTACACCTTC

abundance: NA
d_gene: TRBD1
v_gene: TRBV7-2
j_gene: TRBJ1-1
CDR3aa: CASSLVAPSTGEVEAFF
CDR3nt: TGTGCCAGCAGCTTGGTTGCCCCCTCGACAGGGGAAGTTGAAGCTTTCTTT

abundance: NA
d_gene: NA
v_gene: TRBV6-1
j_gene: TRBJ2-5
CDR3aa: CASSELGRGGTQYF
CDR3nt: TGTGCCAGCAGTGAACTAGGCAGAGGAGGGACCCAGTACTTC

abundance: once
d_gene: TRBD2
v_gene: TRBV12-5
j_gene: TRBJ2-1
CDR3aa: CASGVGLGRSDEQFF
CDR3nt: TGTGCTAGTGGCGTCGGACTAGGTCGCTCCGATGAGCAGTTCTTC

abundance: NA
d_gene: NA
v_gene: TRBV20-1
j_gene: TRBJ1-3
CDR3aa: CSARGNTIYF
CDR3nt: TGCAGTGCTAGGGGAAACACCATATATTTT

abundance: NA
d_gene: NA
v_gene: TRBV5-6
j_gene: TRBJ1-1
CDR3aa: CASSLGLVNTEAFF
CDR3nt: TGTGCCAGCAGCTTGGGACTGGTGAACACTGAAGCTTTCTTT

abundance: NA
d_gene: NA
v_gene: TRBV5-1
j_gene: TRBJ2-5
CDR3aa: CASSFTGTVQETQYF
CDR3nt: TGCGCCAGCAGCTTCACCGGGACGGTCCAAGAGACCCAGTACTTC

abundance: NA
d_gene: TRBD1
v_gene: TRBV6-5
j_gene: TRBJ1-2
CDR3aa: CASTNRGPYGYTF
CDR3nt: TGTGCCAGCACCAACAGGGGCCCCTATGGCTACACCTTC

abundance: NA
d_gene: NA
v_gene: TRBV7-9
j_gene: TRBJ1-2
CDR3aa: CASSKHDRPAGGYTF
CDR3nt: TGTGCCAGCAGCAAACACGACAGGCCCGCCGGCGGCTACACCTTC

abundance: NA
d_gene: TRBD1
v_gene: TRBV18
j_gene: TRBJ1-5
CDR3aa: CASSLGQGFGNQPQHF
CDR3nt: TGTGCCAGCTCACTGGGACAGGGATTTGGCAATCAGCCCCAGCATTTT

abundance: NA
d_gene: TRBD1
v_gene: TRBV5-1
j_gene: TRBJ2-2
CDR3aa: CASSLGQGNTGELFF
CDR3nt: TGCGCCAGCAGCTTGGGACAGGGTAACACCGGGGAGCTGTTTTTT

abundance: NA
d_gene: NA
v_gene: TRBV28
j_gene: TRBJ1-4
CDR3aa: CASSFPSGGAAKLFF
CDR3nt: TGTGCCAGCAGTTTCCCCTCGGGGGGGGCGGCAAAACTGTTTTTT

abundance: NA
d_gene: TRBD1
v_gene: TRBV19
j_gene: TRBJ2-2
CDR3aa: CASSLDRVWTGELFF
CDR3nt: TGTGCCAGTAGTCTGGACAGGGTTTGGACCGGGGAGCTGTTTTTT

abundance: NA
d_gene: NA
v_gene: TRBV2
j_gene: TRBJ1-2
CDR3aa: CASSEGQETFYGYTF
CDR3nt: TGTGCCAGCAGTGAAGGGCAGGAGACCTTCTATGGCTACACCTTC

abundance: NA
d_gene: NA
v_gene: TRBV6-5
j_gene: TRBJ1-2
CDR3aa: CASSGLGQNYGYTF
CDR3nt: TGTGCCAGCAGTGGCCTAGGACAGAACTATGGCTACACCTTC

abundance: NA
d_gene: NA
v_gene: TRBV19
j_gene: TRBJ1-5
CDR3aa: CASSNQGLYQPQHF
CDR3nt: TGTGCCAGTAGTAACCAGGGGTTGTATCAGCCCCAGCATTTT

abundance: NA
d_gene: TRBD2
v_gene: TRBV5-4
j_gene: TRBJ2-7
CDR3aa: CASSLRTSGSYNEQYF
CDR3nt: TGTGCCAGCAGCTTGCGGACTAGCGGGAGTTACAACGAGCAGTACTTC

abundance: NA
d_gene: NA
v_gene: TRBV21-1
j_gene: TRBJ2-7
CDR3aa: CASSPRGGPYEQYF
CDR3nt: TGTGCCAGCAGCCCTAGGGGGGGGCCCTACGAGCAGTACTTC

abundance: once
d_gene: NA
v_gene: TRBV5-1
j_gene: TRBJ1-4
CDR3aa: CASSLDGAFTEKLFF
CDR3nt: TGCGCCAGCAGCTTGGATGGAGCCTTTACTGAAAAACTGTTTTTT

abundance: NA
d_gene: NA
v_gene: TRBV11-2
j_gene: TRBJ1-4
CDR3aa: CASSFTGTNEKLFF
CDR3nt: TGTGCCAGCAGCTTTACCGGGACTAATGAAAAACTGTTTTTT

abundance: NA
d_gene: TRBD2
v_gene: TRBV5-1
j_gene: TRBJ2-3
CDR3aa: CASSHRSSGSTDTQYF
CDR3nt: TGCGCCAGCAGCCATAGGTCTAGCGGGAGCACAGATACGCAGTATTTT

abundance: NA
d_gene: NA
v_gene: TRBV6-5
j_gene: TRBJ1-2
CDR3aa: CASSSGTRYGYTF
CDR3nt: TGTGCCAGCAGCTCTGGGACACGCTATGGCTACACCTTC

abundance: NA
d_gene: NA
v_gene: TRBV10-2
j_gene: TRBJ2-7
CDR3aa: CASSESTHWDEQYF
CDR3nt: TGCGCCAGCAGTGAGTCGACTCACTGGGACGAGCAGTACTTC

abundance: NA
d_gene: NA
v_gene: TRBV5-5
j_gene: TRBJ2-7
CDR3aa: CASSVSRNPYEQYF
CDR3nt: TGTGCCAGCAGCGTCAGCAGGAACCCCTACGAGCAGTACTTC

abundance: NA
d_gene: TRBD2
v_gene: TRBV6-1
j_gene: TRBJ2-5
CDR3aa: CASTRAGAEETQYF
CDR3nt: TGTGCCAGCACGCGGGCGGGAGCCGAAGAGACCCAGTACTTC

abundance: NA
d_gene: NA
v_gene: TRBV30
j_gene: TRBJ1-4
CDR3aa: CAWSVVYGATNEKLFF
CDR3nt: TGTGCCTGGAGTGTGGTTTATGGGGCAACTAATGAAAAACTGTTTTTT

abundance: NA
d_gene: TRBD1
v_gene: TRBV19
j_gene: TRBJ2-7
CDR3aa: CASSPDRGTYEQYF
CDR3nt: TGTGCCAGTAGCCCGGACAGGGGCACCTACGAGCAGTACTTC

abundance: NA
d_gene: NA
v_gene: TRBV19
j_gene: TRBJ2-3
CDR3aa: CASRSGTDTQYF
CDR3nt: TGTGCCAGTAGAAGTGGTACAGATACGCAGTATTTT

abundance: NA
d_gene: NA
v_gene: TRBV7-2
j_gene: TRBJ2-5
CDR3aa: CASSLDWMYQETQYF
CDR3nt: TGTGCCAGCAGCTTAGATTGGATGTACCAAGAGACCCAGTACTTC

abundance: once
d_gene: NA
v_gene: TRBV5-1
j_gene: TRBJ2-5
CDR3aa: CASSLAHLGGQETQYF
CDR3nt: TGCGCCAGCAGCTTGGCCCACTTAGGGGGACAAGAGACCCAGTACTTC

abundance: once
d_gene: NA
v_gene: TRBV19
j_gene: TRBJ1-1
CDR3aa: CASSIGWYDNTEAFF
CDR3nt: TGTGCCAGTAGTATTGGGTGGTATGATAACACTGAAGCTTTCTTT

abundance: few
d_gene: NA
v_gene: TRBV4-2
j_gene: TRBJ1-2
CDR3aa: CASSQDRGFKGYTF
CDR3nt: TGTGCCAGCAGCCAAGACCGGGGTTTTAAAGGCTACACCTTC

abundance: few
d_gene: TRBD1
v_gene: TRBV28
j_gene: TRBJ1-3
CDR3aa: CATRGADSGNTIYF
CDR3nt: TGTGCCACCAGGGGGGCGGACTCTGGAAACACCATATATTTT

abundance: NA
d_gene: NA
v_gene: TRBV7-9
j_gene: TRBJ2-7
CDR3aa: CASSLREGHTQAYEQYF
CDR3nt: TGTGCCAGCAGCTTACGAGAGGGGCACACCCAAGCCTACGAGCAGTACTTC

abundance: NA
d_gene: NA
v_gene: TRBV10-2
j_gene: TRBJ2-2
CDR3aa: CASKLQAGTGELFF
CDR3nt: TGCGCCAGCAAACTTCAAGCGGGCACCGGGGAGCTGTTTTTT

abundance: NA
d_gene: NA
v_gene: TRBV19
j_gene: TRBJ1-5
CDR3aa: CASSILRDNQPQHF
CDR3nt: TGTGCCAGTAGTATACTCAGGGACAATCAGCCCCAGCATTTT

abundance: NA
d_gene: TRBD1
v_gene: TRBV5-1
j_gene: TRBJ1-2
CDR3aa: CASSLLQGADYGYTF
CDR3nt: TGCGCCAGCAGCTTACTACAGGGGGCGGACTATGGCTACACCTTC

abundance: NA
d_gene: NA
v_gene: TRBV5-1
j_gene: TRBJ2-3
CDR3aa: CASSLDRNTDTQYF
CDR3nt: TGCGCCAGCAGCTTGGACAGAAACACAGATACGCAGTATTTT

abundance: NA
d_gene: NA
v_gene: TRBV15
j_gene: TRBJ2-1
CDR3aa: CATSRGGTSYNEQFF
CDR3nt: TGTGCCACCAGCAGAGGCGGGACGTCCTACAATGAGCAGTTCTTC

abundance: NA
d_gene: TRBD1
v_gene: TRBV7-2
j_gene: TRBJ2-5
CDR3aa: CASSFNRGKETQYF
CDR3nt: TGTGCCAGCAGCTTCAACAGGGGGAAAGAGACCCAGTACTTC

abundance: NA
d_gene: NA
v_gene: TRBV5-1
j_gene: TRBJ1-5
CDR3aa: CASSLVRNYQPQHF
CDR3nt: TGCGCCAGCAGCTTGGTCAGAAACTATCAGCCCCAGCATTTT

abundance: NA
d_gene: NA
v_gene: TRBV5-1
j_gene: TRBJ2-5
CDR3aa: CASSLPPRTAQETQYF
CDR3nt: TGCGCCAGCAGCTTGCCCCCCCGGACAGCACAAGAGACCCAGTACTTC

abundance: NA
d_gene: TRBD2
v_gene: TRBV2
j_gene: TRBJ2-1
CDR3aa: CASRGTSWNEQFF
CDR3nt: TGTGCCAGCAGGGGGACTAGCTGGAATGAGCAGTTCTTC

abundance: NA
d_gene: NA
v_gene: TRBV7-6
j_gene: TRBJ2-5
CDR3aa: CASSLKPLVAGSQETQYF
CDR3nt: TGTGCCAGCAGCTTAAAGCCCCTGGTGGCAGGGAGTCAAGAGACCCAGTACTTC

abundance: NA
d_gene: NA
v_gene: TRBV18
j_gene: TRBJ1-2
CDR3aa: CASSPQTGYYGYTF
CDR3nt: TGTGCCAGCTCACCTCAAACAGGTTACTATGGCTACACCTTC

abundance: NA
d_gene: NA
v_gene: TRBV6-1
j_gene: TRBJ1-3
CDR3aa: CASSPSGNTIYF
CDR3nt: TGTGCCAGCAGCCCTTCTGGAAACACCATATATTTT

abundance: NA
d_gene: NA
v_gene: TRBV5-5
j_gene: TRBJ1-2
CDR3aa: CASSHGYTLGGGYTF
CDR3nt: TGTGCCAGCAGTCATGGGTATACCCTAGGGGGTGGCTACACCTTC

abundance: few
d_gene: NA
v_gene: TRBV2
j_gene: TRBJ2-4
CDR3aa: CASSEVQVKNIQYF
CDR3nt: TGTGCCAGCAGTGAAGTCCAGGTCAAAAACATTCAGTACTTC

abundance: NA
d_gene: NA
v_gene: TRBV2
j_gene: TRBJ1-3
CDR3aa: CASRVGTNSGNTIYF
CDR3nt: TGTGCCAGCAGGGTCGGGACGAACTCTGGAAACACCATATATTTT

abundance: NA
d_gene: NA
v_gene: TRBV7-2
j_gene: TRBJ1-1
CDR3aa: CASSLGDIWNTEAFF
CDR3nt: TGTGCCAGCAGCTTGGGGGACATATGGAACACTGAAGCTTTCTTT

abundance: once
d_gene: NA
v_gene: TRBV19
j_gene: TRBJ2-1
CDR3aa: CASRSDRIYNEQFF
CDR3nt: TGTGCCAGTAGGTCGGACAGAATCTACAATGAGCAGTTCTTC

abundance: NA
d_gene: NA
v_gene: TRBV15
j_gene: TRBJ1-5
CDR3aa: CATSINYSNQPQHF
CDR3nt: TGTGCCACCAGCATCAACTATAGCAATCAGCCCCAGCATTTT

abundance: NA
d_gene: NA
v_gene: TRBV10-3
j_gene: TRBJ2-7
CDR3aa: CAISAVQGHEQYF
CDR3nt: TGTGCCATCAGTGCGGTGCAGGGGCACGAGCAGTACTTC

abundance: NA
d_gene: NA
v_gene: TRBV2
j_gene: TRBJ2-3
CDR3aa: CASALGLSTDTQYF
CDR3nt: TGTGCCAGCGCATTGGGCCTTAGCACAGATACGCAGTATTTT

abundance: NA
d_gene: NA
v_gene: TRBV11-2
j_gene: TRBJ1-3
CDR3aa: CASSLDFDSGNTIYF
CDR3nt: TGTGCCAGCAGCTTGGACTTCGACTCTGGAAACACCATATATTTT

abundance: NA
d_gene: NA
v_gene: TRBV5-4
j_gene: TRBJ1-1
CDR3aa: CASSAQDSKVEAFF
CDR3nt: TGTGCCAGCAGCGCTCAGGACAGTAAGGTGGAGGCTTTCTTT